What follows are 9 T cell receptor beta chains derived from one specimen sequenced in a study of T-cell memory formation after mild COVID-19. MiXCR, run by TCRdb on the 5' RACE reads, gives a single entry per CDR3 protein. The sample records some 54,000 distinct CDR3 sequences, more than 8% being singletons. Sequencing was carried out using PBMCs or a T cell subset sorted from them (not recorded which). These receptors all come from a man aged 18 to 30 who had mild COVID-19 (a few samples of this study predate the infection). Cell type and time point are not known.

This sequence joins TRBV7-2 and TRBJ2-3; 15 bases fit TRBD2. The germline V gene has CDR1 SGHTA and CDR2 FQGNSA. This CDR3 contains 18 residues. V was pared by 5 bases and J by 7 bases, with 13 bases of the junction left unmatched. The CDR3 DNA reads as TGTGCCAGCAGCCTTGGGACCGGGACTAGCGGGGGGCTGTATACGCAGTATTTT. Translation: CASSLGTGTSGGLYTQYF.

This clonotype showed up many times. V usage is TRBV7-9 and J usage is TRBJ2-3, with D possibly being TRBD1 (6 bases). V lost 5 bases, J lost 2 bases, and 11 bases lay in between. Germline-derived CDR1 and CDR2 are SEHNR and FQNEAQ (reference sequence). The CDR3 spans 14 residues. CDR3 in amino acids: CASSEGVLTDTQYF. The CDR3 DNA reads as TGTGCCAGCAGCGAGGGGGTTCTCACAGATACGCAGTATTTT. The full variable domain, rest sourced from reference TRBV7-9 and TRBJ2-3, is DTGVSQNPRHKITKRGQNVTFRCDPISEHNRLYWYRQTLGQGPEFLTYFQNEAQLEKSRLLSDRFSAERPKGSFSTLEIQRTEQGDSAMYLCASSEGVLTDTQYFGPGTRLTVL.

This clonotype was observed a few times. The chain combines TRBV12-3 or TRBV12-4 with TRBJ2-5, with TRBD2 matching 11 bases. The CDR3 contains 15 residues. Trimming took 6 bases from V and 4 from J; bases not matched to a gene: 7. Here the CDR3 DNA reads TGTGCCAGCAGCTTAACTAGCGGGGGTCCAGAGACCCAGTACTTC. Amino acids: CASSLTSGGPETQYF.

In this sample, this clonotype turned up many times. This chain joins TRBV28 and TRBJ2-3; D is ambiguous. V lost 3 bases and J 1 base, leaving 8 bases between the germline ends. Germline values: CDR1 MDHEN, CDR2 SYDVKM. The CDR3 extends over 14 amino acids. The CDR3 bases are TGTGCCAGCAGTTTTCTTTCGGGCACAGATACGCAGTATTTT. Its protein is CASSFLSGTDTQYF.

This clonotype was counted a few times. This sequence joins TRBV6-1 and TRBJ2-7, with 7 bases lining up with TRBD1. The CDR3 extends over 13 amino acids. With 6 bases clipped from V and 2 bases from J, the junction kept 4 bases outside the gene matches. Germline values: CDR1 MNHNS, CDR2 SASEGT. The CDR3 protein is CASRGQVTYEQYV. The CDR3 coding sequence is TGTGCCAGCAGAGGACAGGTGACCTACGAGCAGTACGTC.

A few counts support this clonotype. J is TRBJ2-3 and V is TRBV11-2; 11 nucleotides align to TRBD2. V lost 5 bases and J lost 6; bases outside the gene matches: 4. CDR3 length: 14 amino acids. Germline V gene data show CDR1 as SGHAT and CDR2 as FQNNGV. DNA for the CDR3: TGTGCCAGCAGCGATAGCGGGGGGGGGGATACGCAGTATTTT. Amino acid sequence: CASSDSGGGDTQYF.

This clonotype was seen a handful of times. This chain connects TRBV6-5 to TRBJ2-2; 10 bases line up with TRBD1. Germline CDR1 reads MNHEY; CDR2 reads SVGAGI. CDR3 size: 16 residues. After removal of 6 bases from V and 8 bases from J, the junction contained 12 bases not matched to a gene. In nucleotides, the CDR3 is TGTGCCAGCAGAACATCCGGGACAGGGGTTTCGGGGGAGCTGTTTTTT. Translated: CASRTSGTGVSGELFF.

This clonotype was seen at least ten times. The rearrangement joins TRBV6-5 to TRBJ2-7; 10 nucleotides line up with TRBD1. Germline CDR1 MNHEY, CDR2 SVGAGI. The V segment lost 4 bases and the J segment 3 bases; nucleotides outside the gene matches: 6. This CDR3 region has 15 residues. The CDR3 loop is CASSSRDRGNYEQYF. The CDR3 nucleotides are TGTGCCAGCAGTTCCCGGGACAGGGGTAACTACGAGCAGTACTTC.

The chain couples TRBV6-2 or TRBV6-3 to TRBJ2-3; 13 bases match TRBD2. The CDR3 covers 14 residues. V shed 8 bases, J shed 6 bases, and the junction held 5 bases outside the gene matches. Per the germline V gene, CDR1 is MNHEY and CDR2 is SVGEGT. CDR3 bases: TGTGCCAGCGTGACTAGCGGGGGGAGTGATACGCAGTATTTT. It specifies CASVTSGGSDTQYF.